Listed below are T cell receptor beta chains from one sample, sequenced in a study of blood T cell repertoires in COVID-19. Clones were read by immunoSEQ multiplex PCR, and TCRdb kept only the in-frame ones, dropping some. The repertoire holds 65,000 to 95,000 clones, with about 88% as singletons. Material: peripheral blood. All receptors derive from a man between 65 and 79 years old with active or convalescent COVID-19. Each CDR3 is given with its conserved first and last residue. The order of the fields is V gene, J gene, clone size, CDR3 protein. Clone size, where shown, is once, few, many, or a class for clones that have expanded.

>TRBV6-4|TRBJ1-5|-
CASSDSIPTWTGDLSNQPQHF
>TRBV28|TRBJ2-1|-
CASRRTGGPYNEQFF
>TRBV11-2|TRBJ1-1|-
CASSLGRLGLNTEAFF
>TRBV7-2|TRBJ2-5|-
CASSWTGTGVGTQYF
>TRBV18|TRBJ1-5|-
CASSTGAGRDRVHF
>TRBV5-1|TRBJ2-4|-
CASSVGSTRNIQYF
>TRBV27|TRBJ2-5|-
CASSGGGGQETQYF
>TRBV19|TRBJ2-3|-
CASSIDRQGPDTQYF
>TRBV5-1|TRBJ2-2|-
CAAEDLNTGELFF
>TRBV3-1/TRBV3-2|TRBJ2-3|-
CASSQGWLSTDTQYF
>TRBV7-3|TRBJ2-7|-
CASSLTGGSREQYF
>TRBV5-4|TRBJ1-4|once
CASSTRQGAGEKLFF
>TRBV18|TRBJ2-5|-
CASSPLRSSGGEETQYF
>TRBV5-1|TRBJ1-5|-
CASSLGQGGNQPQHF
>TRBV27|TRBJ2-2|-
CASSPLRGLAGGHVTGELFF
>TRBV5-1|TRBJ1-4|-
CASSSQGRANEKLFF
>TRBV28|TRBJ2-3|-
CASSLGGGRQSDTQYF
>TRBV28|TRBJ1-2|-
CASSRQGAGGYTF
>TRBV14|TRBJ1-2|-
CASSQVLFYGYTF
>TRBV19|TRBJ2-6|-
CASSTRGQGAGANVLTF
>TRBV10-2|TRBJ1-2|-
CASSESIYPTGYGYTF
>TRBV5-1|TRBJ2-3|-
CASSLGGVPNLDTQYF
>TRBV2|TRBJ2-3|-
CASSVKERDTQYF
>TRBV11-2|TRBJ2-7|-
CASSLVAGGYEQYF
>TRBV7-2|TRBJ1-1|-
CASSPVMGWTEAFF
>TRBV29-1|TRBJ1-2|-
CSISPGQAYGYTF
>TRBV11-2|TRBJ1-1|-
CASSLAIGVNTEAFF
>TRBV5-1|TRBJ2-1|-
CASSLGTSWGYNEQFF
>TRBV15|TRBJ2-1|-
CATSSRLAGLNEQFF
>TRBV19|TRBJ1-5|-
CASSIKVRTGHNQPQHF
>TRBV19|TRBJ2-3|-
CATGTDTQYF
>TRBV19|TRBJ1-5|-
CASSIEGAIRSPQHF
>TRBV19|TRBJ2-7|-
CASSKQGNNNKQYF
>TRBV12-3/TRBV12-4|TRBJ2-2|-
CASGDRPTGELFF
>TRBV27|TRBJ2-3|-
CASRWKAGLVSTDTQYF
>TRBV25-1|TRBJ2-1|-
CASSESGRVRGEQFF
>TRBV9|TRBJ1-1|-
CASTEGGGQVNTEAFF
>TRBV6-5|TRBJ1-2|-
CASSSPPTGNYGYTF
>TRBV18|TRBJ1-4|-
CASSPDPPGANEKLFF
>TRBV19|TRBJ2-5|-
CASSNPRTSGQETQYF
>TRBV3-1/TRBV3-2|TRBJ2-7|-
CASSLRTRGGEQYF
>TRBV5-4|TRBJ2-5|-
CASSSQGQETQYF
>TRBV9|TRBJ2-2|-
CASSARLANTGELFF
>TRBV3-1/TRBV3-2|TRBJ1-2|-
CASSQGGGGYTF
>TRBV6-4|TRBJ2-5|-
CASITGGPRGETQYF
>TRBV19|TRBJ2-5|-
CASSIRGARETQYF
>TRBV19|TRBJ2-5|-
CASRTVAGAGETQYF
>TRBV9|TRBJ2-5|once
CASSPRGSAQETQYF
>TRBV15|TRBJ1-1|-
CATSRDIVGQTTEAFF
>TRBV5-6|TRBJ1-1|-
CASSTPGHQNTEAFF
>TRBV15|TRBJ1-2|-
CATSRAGTDPGYTF
>TRBV28|TRBJ2-7|once
CASSFGGSYEQYF